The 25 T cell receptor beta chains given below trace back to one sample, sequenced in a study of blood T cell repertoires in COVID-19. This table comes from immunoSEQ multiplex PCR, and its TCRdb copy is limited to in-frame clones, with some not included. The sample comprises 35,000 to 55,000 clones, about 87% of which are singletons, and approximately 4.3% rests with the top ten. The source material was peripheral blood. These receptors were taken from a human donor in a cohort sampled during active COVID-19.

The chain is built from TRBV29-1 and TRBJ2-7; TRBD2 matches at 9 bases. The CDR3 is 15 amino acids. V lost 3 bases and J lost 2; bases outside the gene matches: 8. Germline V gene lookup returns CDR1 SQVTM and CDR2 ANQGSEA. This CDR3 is CSVDGRAGGTYEQYF. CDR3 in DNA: TGCAGCGTTGACGGGCGCGCGGGAGGGACCTACGAGCAGTACTTC.

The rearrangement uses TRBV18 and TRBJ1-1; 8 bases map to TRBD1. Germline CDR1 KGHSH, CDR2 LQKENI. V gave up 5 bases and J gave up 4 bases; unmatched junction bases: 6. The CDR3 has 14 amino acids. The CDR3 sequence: CASSSGQDGTEAFF. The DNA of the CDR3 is TGTGCCAGCTCATCGGGACAGGATGGCACTGAAGCTTTCTTT.

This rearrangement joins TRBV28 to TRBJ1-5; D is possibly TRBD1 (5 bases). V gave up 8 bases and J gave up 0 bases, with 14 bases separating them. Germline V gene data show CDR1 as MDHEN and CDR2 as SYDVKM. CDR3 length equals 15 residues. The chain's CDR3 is CASGGVGNSNQPQHF. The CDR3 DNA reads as TGTGCCAGCGGGGGGGTAGGAAATAGCAATCAGCCCCAGCATTTT. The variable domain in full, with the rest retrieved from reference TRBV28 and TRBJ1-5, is DVKVTQSSRYLVKRTGEKVFLECVQDMDHENMFWYRQDPGLGLRLIYFSYDVKMKEKGDIPEGYSVSREKKERFSLILESASTNQTSMYLCASGGVGNSNQPQHFGDGTRLSIL.

As DNA, the CDR3 is TGTGCCAGCACCCCTCGGCTTGACCGCCCAGGGAACACAGATACGCAGTATTTT. Translating it yields CASTPRLDRPGNTDTQYF. The chain employs TRBV7-9 and TRBJ2-3; D possibly corresponds to TRBD1 (5 bases). Between the trimmed V and J ends, which lost 7 bases and 2 bases, there was a span of 25 bases. This CDR3 contains 18 residues. Germline CDR1 SEHNR, CDR2 FQNEAQ (reference sequence).

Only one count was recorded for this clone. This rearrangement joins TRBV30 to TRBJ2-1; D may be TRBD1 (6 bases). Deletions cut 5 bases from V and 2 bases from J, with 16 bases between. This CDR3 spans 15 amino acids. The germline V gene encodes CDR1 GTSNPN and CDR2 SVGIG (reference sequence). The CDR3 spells CAWGPAGATYNEQFF. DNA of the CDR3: TGTGCCTGGGGCCCGGCAGGGGCGACCTACAATGAGCAGTTCTTC.

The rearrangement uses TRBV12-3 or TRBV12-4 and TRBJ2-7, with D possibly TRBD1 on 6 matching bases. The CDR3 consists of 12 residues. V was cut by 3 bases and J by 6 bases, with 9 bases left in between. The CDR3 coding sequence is TGTGCCAGCAGTTTTATGGGGGCCGAGCAGTACTTC. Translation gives CASSFMGAEQYF.

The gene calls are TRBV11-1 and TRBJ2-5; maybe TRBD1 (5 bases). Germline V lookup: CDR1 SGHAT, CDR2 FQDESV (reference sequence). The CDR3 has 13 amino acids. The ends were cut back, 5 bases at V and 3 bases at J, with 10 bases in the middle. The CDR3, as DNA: TGTGCCAGCAGCCTAGGACAAGAAGAGACCCAGTACTTC. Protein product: CASSLGQEETQYF.

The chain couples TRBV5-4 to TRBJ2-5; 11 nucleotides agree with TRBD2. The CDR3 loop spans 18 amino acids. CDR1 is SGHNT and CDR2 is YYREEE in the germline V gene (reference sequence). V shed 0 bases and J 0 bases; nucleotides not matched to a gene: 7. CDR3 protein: CASSLGGTSGSHQETQYF. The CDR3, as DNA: TGTGCCAGCAGCTTGGGCGGAACTAGCGGGAGCCACCAAGAGACCCAGTACTTC.

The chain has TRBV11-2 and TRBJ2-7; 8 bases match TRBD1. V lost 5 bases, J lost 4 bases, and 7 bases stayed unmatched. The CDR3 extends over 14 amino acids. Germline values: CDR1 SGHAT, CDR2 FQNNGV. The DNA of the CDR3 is TGTGCCAGCAGCCCTTCCACAGGGGGTTACGAGCAGTACTTC. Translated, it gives CASSPSTGGYEQYF.

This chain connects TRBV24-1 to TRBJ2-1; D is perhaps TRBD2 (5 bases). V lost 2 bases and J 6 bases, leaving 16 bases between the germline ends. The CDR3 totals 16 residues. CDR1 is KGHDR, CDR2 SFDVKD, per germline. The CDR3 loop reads CATSDSFGVWGNEQFF. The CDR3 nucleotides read TGTGCCACCAGTGATTCCTTCGGGGTTTGGGGCAATGAGCAGTTCTTC.

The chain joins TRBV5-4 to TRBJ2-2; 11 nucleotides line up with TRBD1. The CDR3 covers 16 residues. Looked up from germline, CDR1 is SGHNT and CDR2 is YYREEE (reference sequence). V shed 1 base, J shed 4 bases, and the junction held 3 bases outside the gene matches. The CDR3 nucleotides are TGTGCCAGCAGCTTGCCGGGACAGGGGGGCACCGGGGAGCTGTTTTTT. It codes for CASSLPGQGGTGELFF.

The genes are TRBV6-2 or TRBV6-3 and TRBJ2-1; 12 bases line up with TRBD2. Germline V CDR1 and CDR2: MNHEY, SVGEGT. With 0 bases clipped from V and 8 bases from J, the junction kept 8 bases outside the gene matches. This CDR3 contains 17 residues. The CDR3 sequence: CASSYSTSGSVLHEQFF. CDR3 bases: TGTGCCAGCAGTTACTCGACTAGCGGGAGTGTCCTGCATGAGCAGTTCTTC.

The CDR3 reads CAWSLGAGVGNQPQHF. CDR3 nucleotide sequence: TGTGCCTGGTCCCTGGGGGCAGGGGTCGGTAATCAGCCCCAGCATTTT. This chain joins TRBV30 and TRBJ1-5; possible D gene TRBD1, 6 bases. CDR1 is GTSNPN, CDR2 SVGIG, per germline (reference sequence). The CDR3 length is 16 residues. The germline V and J ends were trimmed by 5 bases and 4 bases, with 21 bases remaining between them.

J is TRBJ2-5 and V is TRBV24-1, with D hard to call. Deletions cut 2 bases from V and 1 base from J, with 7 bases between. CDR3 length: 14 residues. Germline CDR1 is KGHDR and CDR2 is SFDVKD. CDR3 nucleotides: TGTGCCACCAGTGATTCTCGCAGCCAAGAGACCCAGTACTTC. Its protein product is CATSDSRSQETQYF.

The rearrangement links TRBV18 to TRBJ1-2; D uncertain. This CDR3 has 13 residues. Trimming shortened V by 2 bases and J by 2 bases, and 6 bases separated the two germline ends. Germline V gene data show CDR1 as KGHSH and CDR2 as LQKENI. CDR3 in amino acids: CASSPERNYGYTF. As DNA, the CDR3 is TGTGCCAGCTCACCAGAGAGAAACTATGGCTACACCTTC.

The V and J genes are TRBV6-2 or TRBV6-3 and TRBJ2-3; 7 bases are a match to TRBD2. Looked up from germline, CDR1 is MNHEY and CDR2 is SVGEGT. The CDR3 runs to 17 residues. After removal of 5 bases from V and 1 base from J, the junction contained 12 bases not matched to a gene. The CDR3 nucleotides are TGTGCCAGCAGTACGGGAGGAAGGTTCGGGGGCACAGATACGCAGTATTTT. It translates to CASSTGGRFGGTDTQYF.

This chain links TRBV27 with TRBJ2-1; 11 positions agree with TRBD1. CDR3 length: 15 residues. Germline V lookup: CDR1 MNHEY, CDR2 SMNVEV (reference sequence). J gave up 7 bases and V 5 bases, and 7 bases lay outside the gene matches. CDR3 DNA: TGTGCCAGCAGTCTAGGACAGGGGGCAAGGAATGAGCAGTTCTTC. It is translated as CASSLGQGARNEQFF.

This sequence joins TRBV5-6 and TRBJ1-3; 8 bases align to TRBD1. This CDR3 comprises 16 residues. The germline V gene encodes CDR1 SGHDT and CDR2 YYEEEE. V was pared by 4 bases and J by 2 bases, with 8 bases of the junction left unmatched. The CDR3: CASSHYRGLAGNTIYF. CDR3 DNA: TGTGCCAGCAGCCACTACAGGGGGTTGGCTGGAAACACCATATATTTT.

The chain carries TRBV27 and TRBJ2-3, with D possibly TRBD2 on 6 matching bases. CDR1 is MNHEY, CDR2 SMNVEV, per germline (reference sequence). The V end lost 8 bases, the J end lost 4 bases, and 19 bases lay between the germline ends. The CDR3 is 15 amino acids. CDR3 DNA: TGTGCCAGCTTTGGTGTCGGGGGAATAGCAGATACGCAGTATTTT. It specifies CASFGVGGIADTQYF.

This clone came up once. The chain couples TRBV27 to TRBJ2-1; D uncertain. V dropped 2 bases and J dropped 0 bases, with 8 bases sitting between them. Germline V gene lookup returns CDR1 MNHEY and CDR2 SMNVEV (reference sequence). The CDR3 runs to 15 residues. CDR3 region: CASSLRRSSYNEQFF. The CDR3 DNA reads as TGTGCCAGCAGTTTAAGGCGGAGCTCCTACAATGAGCAGTTCTTC.

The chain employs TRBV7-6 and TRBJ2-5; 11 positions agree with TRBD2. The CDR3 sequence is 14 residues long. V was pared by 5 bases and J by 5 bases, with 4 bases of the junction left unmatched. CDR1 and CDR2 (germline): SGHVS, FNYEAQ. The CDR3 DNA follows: TGTGCCAGCAGCCCCAGGACTAGCGGGGAGACCCAGTACTTC. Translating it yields CASSPRTSGETQYF. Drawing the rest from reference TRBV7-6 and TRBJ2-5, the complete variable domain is GAGVSQSPRYKVTKRGQDVALRCDPISGHVSLYWYRQALGQGPEFLTYFNYEAQQDKSGLPNDRFSAERPEGSISTLTIQRTEQRDSAMYRCASSPRTSGETQYFGPGTRLLVL.

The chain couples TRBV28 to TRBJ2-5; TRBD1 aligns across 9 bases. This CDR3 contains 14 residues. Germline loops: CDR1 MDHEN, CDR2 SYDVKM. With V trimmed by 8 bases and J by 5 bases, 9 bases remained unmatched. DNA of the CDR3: TGTGCCAGCCGAGAAACAGGGGGCTGGGAGACCCAGTACTTC. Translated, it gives CASRETGGWETQYF.

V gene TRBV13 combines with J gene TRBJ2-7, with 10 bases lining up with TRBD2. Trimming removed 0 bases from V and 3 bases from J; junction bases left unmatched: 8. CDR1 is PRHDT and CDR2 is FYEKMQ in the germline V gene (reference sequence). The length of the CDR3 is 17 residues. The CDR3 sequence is CASSLGASGRWVYEQYF. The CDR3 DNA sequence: TGTGCCAGCAGCTTAGGGGCTAGCGGGAGATGGGTCTACGAGCAGTACTTC.

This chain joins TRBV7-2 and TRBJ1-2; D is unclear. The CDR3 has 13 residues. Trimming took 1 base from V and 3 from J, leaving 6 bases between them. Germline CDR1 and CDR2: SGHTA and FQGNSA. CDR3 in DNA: TGTGCCAGCAGCTTAGGCCCAGACTATGGCTACACCTTC. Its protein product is CASSLGPDYGYTF.

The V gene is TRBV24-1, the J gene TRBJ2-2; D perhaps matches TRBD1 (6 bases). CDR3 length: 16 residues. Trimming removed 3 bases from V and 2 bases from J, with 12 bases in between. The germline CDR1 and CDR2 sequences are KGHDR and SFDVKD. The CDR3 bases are TGTGCCACCAGTGATCCCGGGACATTAAACACCGGGGAGCTGTTTTTT. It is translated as CATSDPGTLNTGELFF.